This TCR beta chain was observed in a study of technical replicates of blood from a handful of donors. Clones were read by immunoSEQ multiplex PCR, and TCRdb kept only the in-frame ones, dropping some. The sample lists 75,000 to 95,000 clones, about 96% seen once, with roughly 0.36% in the top ten. This clone was recorded once. The receptor was isolated from a human donor in good health. Sequenced sample: T cells isolated from PBMCs.

The CDR3 DNA reads TGTGCCAGCAGCATAGACAGGGTCACGGATACGCAGTATTTT. Translation gives CASSIDRVTDTQYF. This chain links TRBV7-7 with TRBJ2-3, with 7 bases lining up with TRBD1. The V gene end was trimmed by 5 bases and the J gene end by 6 bases; junction bases not matched to a gene: 8. Germline V CDR1 and CDR2: SSHAT, FNYEAQ (reference sequence). This CDR3 contains 14 residues.